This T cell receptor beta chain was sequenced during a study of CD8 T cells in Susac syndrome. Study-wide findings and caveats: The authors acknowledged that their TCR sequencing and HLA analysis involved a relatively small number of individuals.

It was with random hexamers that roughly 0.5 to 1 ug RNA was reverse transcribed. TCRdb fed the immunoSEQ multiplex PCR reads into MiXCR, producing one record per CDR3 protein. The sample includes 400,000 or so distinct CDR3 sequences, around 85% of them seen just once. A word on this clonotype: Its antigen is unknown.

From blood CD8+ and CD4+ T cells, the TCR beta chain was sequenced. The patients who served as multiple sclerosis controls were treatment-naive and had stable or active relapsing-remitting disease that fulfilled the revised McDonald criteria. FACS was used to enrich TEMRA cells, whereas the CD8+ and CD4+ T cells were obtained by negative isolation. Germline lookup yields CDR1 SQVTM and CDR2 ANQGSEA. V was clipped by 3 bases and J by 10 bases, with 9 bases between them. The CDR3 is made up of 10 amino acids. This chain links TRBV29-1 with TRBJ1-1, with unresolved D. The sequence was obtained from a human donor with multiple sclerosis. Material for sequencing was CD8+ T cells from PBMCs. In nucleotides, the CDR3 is TGCAGCGTTGATGAGGCGAGAGCTTTCTTT. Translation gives CSVDEARAFF. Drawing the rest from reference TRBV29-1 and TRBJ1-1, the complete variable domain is SAVISQKPSRDICQRGTSLTIQCQVDSQVTMMFWYRQQPGQSLTLIATANQGSEATYESGFVIDKFPISRPNLTFSTLTVSNMSPEDSSIYLCSVDEARAFFGQGTRLTVV.